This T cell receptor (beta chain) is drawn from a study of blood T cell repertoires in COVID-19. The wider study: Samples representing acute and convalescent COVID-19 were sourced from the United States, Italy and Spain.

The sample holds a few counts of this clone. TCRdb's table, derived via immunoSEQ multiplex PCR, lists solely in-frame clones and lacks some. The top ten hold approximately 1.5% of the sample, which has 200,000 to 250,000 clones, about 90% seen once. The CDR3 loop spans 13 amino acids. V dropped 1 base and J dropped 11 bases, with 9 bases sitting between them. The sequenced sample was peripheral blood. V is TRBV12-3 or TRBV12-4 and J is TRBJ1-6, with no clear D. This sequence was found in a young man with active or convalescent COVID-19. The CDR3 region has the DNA TGTGCCAGCAGTTTAGGAAGCGGCCCACCCCTCCACTTT. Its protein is CASSLGSGPPLHF.